The following is a TCR beta chain sequence with its context. What it binds is not known. The data stem from a study of glioma-infiltrating T cells after dendritic cell vaccination. On the study more broadly: Dendritic cells derived from monocytes and pulsed with autologous tumor lysate formed the vaccine. Findings and caveats of the study: Survival was not directly related to TCR clonality in these patients.

Time point meaning: after dendritic cell vaccination, including at tumor progression/relapse. Using immunoSEQ multiplex PCR, the repertoire was profiled, and TCRdb retains in-frame clones only, with some absent. The sample carries roughly 100,000 clones, around 90% recorded once. The CDR3 extends over 15 amino acids. Germline V CDR1 and CDR2: LGHNA, YNFKEQ. V gave up 4 bases and J gave up 5 bases; unmatched junction bases: 8. The V and J genes are TRBV4-2 and TRBJ2-5; TRBD2 aligns across 9 bases. The receptor's source is a human donor with glioblastoma. The source was blood, collected after dendritic cell vaccination. The CDR3 spells CASSRLAGASETQYF. The DNA for the CDR3 is TGTGCCAGCAGCCGATTAGCGGGGGCTTCGGAGACCCAGTACTTC.